What follows are 19 T cell receptor beta chains derived from one specimen sequenced in a study of spatial heterogeneity in lung cancer. Study results and limitations: Expanded alpha and beta TCR counts within tumors tracked tumor mutation counts.

No antigen is known for these receptors. TCRdb reanalysed the 5' RACE reads using MiXCR and keeps one entry per CDR3 protein. The table has fewer than 9,500 distinct CDR3 sequences, about 2.7% seen once. Time point in this sample: sample taken at primary tumor resection. The sample was lung tumor tissue, taken at surgery. The receptors derive from a male donor with early-stage non-small cell lung cancer.

This clonotype was recorded at least ten times. V and J are TRBV25-1 and TRBJ1-2, with 7 nucleotides matching TRBD1. The CDR3 loop spans 13 amino acids. Germline CDR1 reads MGHDK; CDR2 reads SYGVNS. J lost 2 bases, V lost 4 bases, and 1 base had no gene match. DNA of the CDR3: TGTGCCAGCAGTGTACAGGGGAACTATGGCTACACCTTC. The encoded protein is CASSVQGNYGYTF.

The chain recombines TRBV4-2 with TRBJ1-3, with 8 bases fitting TRBD1. Germline CDR1 LGHNA, CDR2 YNFKEQ. V shed 1 base and J 0 bases; nucleotides not matched to a gene: 5. This CDR3 is built from 17 residues. CDR3 in DNA: TGTGCCAGCAGCCAAGCTGGACAGGGTCTCTCTGGAAACACCATATATTTT. Translating it yields CASSQAGQGLSGNTIYF.

This clonotype has a count of ten or more. The chain recombines TRBV11-2 with TRBJ1-6; TRBD1 is a possible D gene (6 bases). Germline loops: CDR1 SGHAT, CDR2 FQNNGV. This CDR3 has 17 amino acids. The V end lost 3 bases, the J end lost 7 bases, and 19 bases lay between the germline ends. The CDR3 DNA follows: TGTGCCAGCAGCTTCAAGACAGGTTCGGGGTCGAATTCACCCCTCCACTTT. Encoded protein: CASSFKTGSGSNSPLHF.

This clonotype rates as medium-sized. V and J are TRBV28 and TRBJ2-2; D is unresolved. CDR3 length: 13 amino acids. V lost 8 bases and J lost 0, with 7 bases in between. Germline CDR1 and CDR2: MDHEN and SYDVKM. The CDR3, as DNA: TGTGCCAGCCTCGTGTCGAACACCGGGGAGCTGTTTTTT. Its translation: CASLVSNTGELFF.

The chain combines TRBV28 with TRBJ2-6; perhaps TRBD2 as D (6 bases). From germline, CDR1 is MDHEN and CDR2 SYDVKM. Trimming cost V 3 bases and J 4 bases, with 10 bases left between them. This CDR3 spans 15 amino acids. For the CDR3, the DNA is TGTGCCAGCAGTTTCGGGGGAGTGGGGGCCAACGTCCTGACTTTC. Amino acid sequence: CASSFGGVGANVLTF. Full variable domain (outside the CDR3, taken from reference TRBV28 and TRBJ2-6): DVKVTQSSRYLVKRTGEKVFLECVQDMDHENMFWYRQDPGLGLRLIYFSYDVKMKEKGDIPEGYSVSREKKERFSLILESASTNQTSMYLCASSFGGVGANVLTFGAGSRLTVL.

By its share, this clonotype is medium-sized. The V gene is TRBV7-2, the J gene TRBJ2-5, with TRBD2 identical over 12 bases. The CDR3 extends over 16 amino acids. V was pared by 5 bases and J by 7 bases, with 11 bases of the junction left unmatched. The V gene's germline CDR1 is SGHTA and CDR2 FQGNSA. CDR3 loop: CASSQTSGGVKGTQYF. CDR3 nucleotides: TGTGCCAGCAGCCAGACTAGCGGGGGCGTAAAAGGGACCCAGTACTTC.

This clonotype came up many times. The CDR3 reads CASSSNPGRKDYGYTF. The CDR3 nucleotides are TGTGCCAGCAGCTCGAACCCGGGACGGAAGGACTATGGCTACACCTTC. J is TRBJ1-2 and V is TRBV9, with D possibly being TRBD1 (5 bases). The CDR3 covers 16 residues. Trimming left V 4 bases short and J 3 bases short, with 19 bases between. Per the germline V gene, CDR1 is SGDLS and CDR2 is YYNGEE. Filled out from reference TRBV9 and TRBJ1-2, the complete variable domain reads DSGVTQTPKHLITATGQRVTLRCSPRSGDLSVYWYQQSLDQGLQFLIQYYNGEERAKGNILERFSAQQFPDLHSELNLSSLELGDSALYFCASSSNPGRKDYGYTFGSGTRLTVV.

This clonotype is termed medium-sized. This chain uses TRBV11-2 with TRBJ1-1, with a tentative D call TRBD1 (5 bases). This CDR3 spans 14 amino acids. Between the trimmed V and J ends, which lost 1 base and 5 bases, there was a span of 11 bases. Germline V CDR1 and CDR2: SGHAT, FQNNGV. The CDR3 coding sequence is TGTGCCAGCAGCTTAGTAGGGGTGGGGACTGAAGCTTTCTTT. It specifies CASSLVGVGTEAFF. The full variable domain, in which reference TRBV11-2 and TRBJ1-1 provide the parts outside the CDR3, is EAGVAQSPRYKIIEKRQSVAFWCNPISGHATLYWYQQILGQGPKLLIQFQNNGVVDDSQLPKDRFSAERLKGVDSTLKIQPAKLEDSAVYLCASSLVGVGTEAFFGQGTRLTVV.

This clonotype was seen repeatedly, ten times or more. The chain combines TRBV4-3 with TRBJ2-1; 9 bases match TRBD2. The V gene end was trimmed by 6 bases and the J gene end by 1 base; junction bases not matched to a gene: 7. Per germline, CDR1 LGHNA and CDR2 YSLEER. The CDR3 has 16 amino acids. CDR3: CASRPSSGGSYNEQFF. CDR3 DNA: TGCGCCAGCAGGCCATCAAGCGGGGGGTCCTACAATGAGCAGTTCTTC.

V gene TRBV20-1 combines with J gene TRBJ2-5; possible D gene TRBD1, 5 bases. Germline V gene data show CDR1 as DFQATT and CDR2 as SNEGSKA (reference sequence). The CDR3 has 12 amino acids. The V gene lost 6 bases and the J gene lost 2 bases, with 10 bases spanning the gap. CDR3 bases: TGCAGTGCCCATGACAGACAAGAGACCCAGTACTTC. Translation gives CSAHDRQETQYF.

This clonotype was counted only a few times. V is TRBV27 and J is TRBJ1-6; no clear D gene. Germline lookup yields CDR1 MNHEY and CDR2 SMNVEV (reference sequence). V was trimmed by 2 bases and J by 8 bases, leaving 7 bases between them. CDR3 length: 13 amino acids. The CDR3 is CASSLERDSPLHF. For the CDR3, the DNA is TGTGCCAGCAGTTTAGAAAGGGATTCACCCCTCCACTTT.

This clonotype has ten or more counts. The V gene is TRBV28, the J gene TRBJ2-7; no reliable D call. This CDR3 is 15 amino acids long. The ends were cut back, 6 bases at V and 0 bases at J, with 15 bases in the middle. Per the germline V gene, CDR1 is MDHEN and CDR2 is SYDVKM. The CDR3 protein is CASSLSGISSYEQYF. The CDR3 bases are TGTGCCAGCAGCCTCAGTGGCATAAGCTCCTACGAGCAGTACTTC.

This clonotype counts as medium-sized. The chain combines TRBV11-3 with TRBJ2-5; D is undetermined. CDR1 is SGHNT and CDR2 is YENEEA in the germline V gene. The CDR3 spans 15 residues. The germline V and J ends were trimmed by 1 base and 4 bases, with 13 bases remaining between them. This CDR3 is CASSLGRESRETQYF. CDR3 DNA: TGTGCCAGCAGCTTAGGGCGAGAATCACGAGAGACCCAGTACTTC.

In this sample, this clonotype turned up many times. The chain links TRBV7-2 to TRBJ2-7; 7 positions match TRBD2. The CDR3 extends over 17 amino acids. Germline CDR1 reads SGHTA; CDR2 reads FQGNSA. V lost 5 bases to trimming and J lost 7 bases; unmatched junction nucleotides: 20. As DNA, the CDR3 is TGTGCCAGCAGCCCCCCCCTATTTGGCGGGGGAGGTCGTGAGCAGTACTTC. Its protein is CASSPPLFGGGGREQYF.

Judged by abundance, this clonotype is medium-sized. The chain couples TRBV5-6 to TRBJ2-4, with D tentatively TRBD1 (6 bases). V dropped 4 bases and J dropped 6 bases, with 17 bases sitting between them. Per germline, CDR1 SGHDT and CDR2 YYEEEE. This CDR3 comprises 15 residues. The CDR3 nucleotides read TGTGCCAGCAGCCCCAAGGGACAAGTCGGAAACATTCAGTACTTC. Its translation: CASSPKGQVGNIQYF.

Many counts were recorded for this clonotype. The chain uses TRBV6-6 and TRBJ1-5; 7 bases fit TRBD1. The CDR3 covers 19 residues. Germline CDR1 is MNHNY and CDR2 is SVGAGI (reference sequence). With 0 bases clipped from V and 3 bases from J, the junction kept 14 bases outside the gene matches. The DNA for the CDR3 is TGTGCCAGCAGTTACTCGCTGGGATGGTCCGGGACAGTCAATCAGCCCCAGCATTTT. Translating it yields CASSYSLGWSGTVNQPQHF.

This clonotype is categorized as medium-sized. DNA for the CDR3: TGCAGTGCTCTGGTGGCGGGCAGACAAGAGACCCAGTACTTC. It codes for CSALVAGRQETQYF. The chain recombines TRBV20-1 with TRBJ2-5; D is perhaps TRBD2 (5 bases). The V end lost 5 bases, the J end lost 2 bases, and 15 bases lay between the germline ends. Germline loops: CDR1 DFQATT, CDR2 SNEGSKA (reference sequence). The CDR3 totals 14 residues.

This clonotype was seen repeatedly, ten times or more. J is TRBJ2-3 and V is TRBV20-1; D may be TRBD1 or TRBD2 (5 bases each). V gave up 2 bases and J gave up 2 bases, with 11 bases separating them. CDR1 and CDR2 (germline): DFQATT, SNEGSKA (reference sequence). This CDR3 has 14 amino acids. CDR3 region: CSARRRGYTDTQYF. The DNA of the CDR3 is TGCAGTGCTAGACGCCGGGGCTACACAGATACGCAGTATTTT.

Comment on this clonotype: Since a much larger clone is just one base distant, this may be a read error. The rearrangement uses TRBV28 and TRBJ2-2; a possible D gene is TRBD2 (6 bases). The CDR3 contains 14 residues. Germline V lookup: CDR1 MDHEN, CDR2 SYDVKM. The CDR3 coding sequence is TGTGTCAGCACCCTACGGGACTCCAGAGGGGAGCTGTTTTTT. Translated: CVSTLRDSRGELFF. The variable domain in full, with the rest retrieved from reference TRBV28 and TRBJ2-2, is DVKVTQSSRYLVKRTGEKVFLECVQDMDHENMFWYRQDPGLGLRLIYFSYDVKMKEKGDIPEGYSVSREKKERFSLILESASTNQTSMYLCVSTLRDSRGELFFGEGSRLTVL.